One sample yielded the 30 T cell receptor beta chains listed below, sequenced in a study of blood T cell repertoires in COVID-19. Assay used: immunoSEQ multiplex PCR; TCRdb lists only in-frame clones, some missing. The data show 250,000 to 350,000 clones, approximately 86% seen once. The sample consisted of peripheral blood. These receptors all stem from a woman aged 45-60 years who had recovered from COVID-19.

V and J are TRBV7-9 and TRBJ1-2; D is perhaps TRBD1 (5 bases). Germline V gene data show CDR1 as SEHNR and CDR2 as FQNEAQ (reference sequence). Trimming removed 7 bases at V and 2 bases at J, with 17 bases between. The CDR3 spans 15 residues. This CDR3 is CASTAGLGLNYGYTF. CDR3 nucleotides: TGTGCCAGCACCGCGGGGCTGGGGTTAAACTATGGCTACACCTTC.

The chain links TRBV7-2 to TRBJ2-7, with D perhaps matching TRBD1 (6 bases). Germline lookup yields CDR1 SGHTA and CDR2 FQGNSA. Deletions cut 5 bases from V and 0 bases from J, with 11 bases between. This CDR3 is 14 amino acids long. CDR3: CASSGQHSSYEQYF. DNA for the CDR3: TGTGCCAGCAGCGGACAGCATAGCTCCTACGAGCAGTACTTC.

V is TRBV3-1 (or the pseudogene TRBV3-2) and J is TRBJ1-4; D uncertain. Trimming removed 4 bases at V and 8 bases at J, with 14 bases between. CDR3 length: 14 amino acids. Germline V CDR1 and CDR2: LGHDT, YNNKEL (reference sequence). CDR3 bases: TGTGCCAGCAGCCTCCGGGCAGGAGGCGAAAAACTGTTTTTT. As protein: CASSLRAGGEKLFF.

This clone was found a few times. The gene calls are TRBV28 and TRBJ2-1; D uncertain. Germline loops: CDR1 MDHEN, CDR2 SYDVKM. V shed 6 bases and J shed 0 bases, with 12 bases lying between them. This CDR3 comprises 15 residues. CDR3 in amino acids: CASRSPQFSYNEQFF. In DNA, the CDR3 is TGTGCCAGCAGGTCTCCACAGTTCTCCTACAATGAGCAGTTCTTC.

The chain employs TRBV7-2 and TRBJ2-1; D gene unclear. The germline gives CDR1 SGHTA, CDR2 FQGNSA. V was clipped by 4 bases and J by 6 bases, with 13 bases between them. The length of the CDR3 is 14 residues. The CDR3 DNA follows: TGTGCCAGCAGCTGGAGCCCGATGGGCAATGAGCAGTTCTTC. Its protein product is CASSWSPMGNEQFF.

V and J are TRBV6-5 and TRBJ2-1; D may be TRBD1 (5 bases). This CDR3 region has 13 residues. The germline V gene encodes CDR1 MNHEY and CDR2 SVGAGI. Trimming took off 0 bases at V and 8 bases at J, with 8 bases between the two ends. The CDR3 DNA follows: TGTGCCAGCAGTTACTCGGCAGGGCATGAGCAGTTCTTC. Translating it yields CASSYSAGHEQFF.

The chain combines TRBV3-1 (or the pseudogene TRBV3-2) with TRBJ2-7, with D maybe TRBD2 (6 bases). The CDR3 runs to 15 residues. In germline, CDR1 is LGHDT, CDR2 YNNKEL (reference sequence). V dropped 2 bases and J dropped 3 bases, with 14 bases sitting between them. The DNA of the CDR3 is TGTGCCAGCAGCCAAAGGAGGGGCCTGGGCTACGAGCAGTACTTC. Its translation is CASSQRRGLGYEQYF.

V and J are TRBV7-9 and TRBJ1-2; D is perhaps TRBD1 (6 bases). The ends were cut back, 5 bases at V and 5 bases at J, with 18 bases in the middle. This CDR3 has 15 amino acids. From germline, CDR1 is SEHNR and CDR2 FQNEAQ (reference sequence). CDR3 DNA sequence: TGTGCCAGCAGCCCGCGGGCAGGGGATCGGTATGGCTACACCTTC. Its protein is CASSPRAGDRYGYTF.

V usage is TRBV30 and J usage is TRBJ2-7; 7 bases map to TRBD1. The CDR3 contains 14 residues. Germline loops: CDR1 GTSNPN, CDR2 SVGIG (reference sequence). V lost 4 bases and J lost 9; bases outside the gene matches: 15. Here the CDR3 DNA reads TGTGCCTGGACCACCAGAAGGGACAGCGATGTGCAGTACTTC. Its protein is CAWTTRRDSDVQYF.

This clone appeared once. The CDR3 region is CASRTIDRGSGGYTF. The CDR3 region has the DNA TGTGCCAGTAGGACTATCGACAGGGGTTCGGGAGGCTACACCTTC. The chain combines TRBV19 with TRBJ1-2; 8 bases align to TRBD1. The CDR3 sequence is 15 residues long. CDR1 is LNHDA, CDR2 SQIVND, per germline (reference sequence). With 6 bases clipped from V and 8 bases from J, the junction kept 14 bases outside the gene matches. Variable domain in full (rest from reference TRBV19 and TRBJ1-2): DGGITQSPKYLFRKEGQNVTLSCEQNLNHDAMYWYRQDPGQGLRLIYYSQIVNDFQKGDIAEGYSVSREKKESFPLTVTSAQKNPTAFYLCASRTIDRGSGGYTFGSGTRLTVV.

V and J are TRBV5-5 and TRBJ1-4; no clear D. Germline CDR1 reads SGHKS; CDR2 reads YYEKEE (reference sequence). V lost 5 bases and J lost 4, with 15 bases in between. The CDR3 loop spans 15 amino acids. The CDR3 region is CASSLALLGNEKLFF. The DNA of the CDR3 is TGTGCCAGCAGTTTAGCTCTTTTGGGTAATGAAAAACTGTTTTTT. Based on the CDR3 plus reference TRBV5-5 and TRBJ1-4, the full variable domain is DAGVTQSPTHLIKTRGQQVTLRCSPISGHKSVSWYQQVLGQGPQFIFQYYEKEERGRGNFPDRFSARQFPNYSSELNVNALLLGDSALYLCASSLALLGNEKLFFGSGTQLSVL.

The chain is built from TRBV5-5 and TRBJ1-2, with a tentative D call TRBD1 (6 bases). CDR1 and CDR2 (germline): SGHKS, YYEKEE (reference sequence). This CDR3 comprises 12 residues. V shed 4 bases and J shed 5 bases, with 9 bases lying between them. CDR3: CASSLRGYGYTF. For the CDR3, the DNA is TGTGCCAGCAGCCTGAGGGGGTATGGCTACACCTTC.

The V gene is TRBV3-1 (or the pseudogene TRBV3-2), the J gene TRBJ2-5; the D is unclear. Germline lookup yields CDR1 LGHDT and CDR2 YNNKEL (reference sequence). Trimming cost V 4 bases and J 4 bases, with 4 bases left between them. The CDR3 loop spans 11 amino acids. The CDR3 spells CASSLSETQYF. CDR3 nucleotide sequence: TGTGCCAGCAGCCTCTCAGAGACCCAGTACTTC.

The chain combines TRBV6-5 with TRBJ1-6; the match to TRBD1 covers 10 bases. The V and J ends lost 8 bases and 7 bases, in that order; junction bases with no gene match: 2. The CDR3 consists of 13 residues. Germline CDR1 reads MNHEY; CDR2 reads SVGAGI. The CDR3 region has the DNA TGTGCCAGCTGGGACAGGGGAAATTCACCCCTCCACTTT. It yields the protein CASWDRGNSPLHF.

This clone appeared a few times. This chain uses TRBV4-1 with TRBJ1-5; perhaps TRBD1 as D (5 bases). CDR1 and CDR2 from the germline V gene are MGHRA and YSYEKL. The germline V and J ends were trimmed by 1 base and 2 bases, with 9 bases remaining between them. The CDR3 covers 15 residues. The CDR3 DNA is TGCGCCAGCAGCCAAGTGATAGGGGGCAATCAGCCCCAGCATTTT. Its protein product is CASSQVIGGNQPQHF.

V usage is TRBV27 and J usage is TRBJ1-4; 7 bases are a match to TRBD1. The CDR3 consists of 15 residues. J gave up 7 bases and V 5 bases, and 10 bases lay outside the gene matches. Germline values: CDR1 MNHEY, CDR2 SMNVEV (reference sequence). The CDR3 loop reads CASSPNRGYGEKLFF. CDR3 coding DNA: TGTGCCAGCAGTCCAAACAGGGGATATGGTGAAAAACTGTTTTTT.

Here the CDR3 reads CASSQYTSGVTGELFF. In nucleotides, the CDR3 is TGCGCCAGCAGCCAGTACACTAGCGGGGTTACCGGGGAGCTGTTTTTT. The chain combines TRBV4-3 with TRBJ2-2; 10 bases match TRBD2. CDR1 is LGHNA, CDR2 YSLEER, per germline. Trimming took 3 bases from V and 5 from J; bases not matched to a gene: 6. CDR3 length: 16 residues.

The chain combines TRBV29-1 with TRBJ1-1; D remains ambiguous. This CDR3 region has 11 residues. Germline loops: CDR1 SQVTM, CDR2 ANQGSEA. CDR3 DNA: TGCAGTGCTTCGGGGAACACTGAAGCTTTCTTT. Translation: CSASGNTEAFF.

This chain joins TRBV5-1 and TRBJ1-1; 9 positions match TRBD1. This CDR3 has 15 amino acids. Germline values: CDR1 SGHRS, CDR2 YFSETQ. V lost 4 bases to trimming and J lost 6 bases; unmatched junction nucleotides: 10. CDR3 DNA sequence: TGCGCCAGCAGCAGGACGGAGGGACAGGGTGCTGAAGCTTTCTTT. Its translation is CASSRTEGQGAEAFF.

Concerning this clone: A junction end diverges from the germline sequence, so it may reflect a read error. J is TRBJ2-5 and V is TRBV7-7; TRBD1 might be the D (5 bases). Germline V lookup: CDR1 SSHAT, CDR2 FNYEAQ (reference sequence). The CDR3 is made up of 15 amino acids. The CDR3 coding sequence is TGTGCTAGCAGTGCAGTACCGACAGACGAAGAGACCCAGTACTTC. Its protein product is CASSAVPTDEETQYF.

This chain connects TRBV3-1 (or the pseudogene TRBV3-2) to TRBJ1-4; 9 nucleotides line up with TRBD1. Germline V gene data show CDR1 as LGHDT and CDR2 as YNNKEL (reference sequence). The CDR3 totals 14 residues. With V trimmed by 4 bases and J by 5 bases, 2 bases remained unmatched. The CDR3 nucleotides read TGTGCCAGCAGCCGGGGGACAGGGAATGAAAAACTGTTTTTT. Residues: CASSRGTGNEKLFF.

The rearrangement uses TRBV5-8 and TRBJ1-6, with 8 bases that match TRBD1. The CDR3 has 16 residues. Trimming removed 2 bases from V and 3 bases from J; junction bases left unmatched: 4. Germline values: CDR1 SGHTS, CDR2 YDEGEE. CDR3 coding DNA: TGTGCCAGCAGCTTTCCAGGGGGCTTCTATAATTCACCCCTCCACTTT. Its protein product is CASSFPGGFYNSPLHF.

This clone was observed a single time. This rearrangement joins TRBV4-2 to TRBJ2-5, with 12 bases identical to TRBD2. From germline, CDR1 is LGHNA and CDR2 YNFKEQ. J was trimmed by 6 bases and V by 1 base; bases with no gene match: 6. The CDR3 extends over 16 amino acids. The CDR3 nucleotides read TGTGCCAGCAGCCAAGGCCCGACTAGCGGGGGAAAGACCCAGTACTTC. As protein: CASSQGPTSGGKTQYF.

The genes are TRBV12-3 or TRBV12-4 and TRBJ2-5, with D unresolved. The V and J ends lost 1 base and 10 bases respectively, with 7 bases between them. This CDR3 spans 11 amino acids. The CDR3 sequence is CASSLGADQYF. The DNA of the CDR3 is TGTGCCAGCAGTTTAGGGGCAGACCAGTACTTC.

This chain joins TRBV28 and TRBJ1-2; D might be TRBD1 (6 bases). This CDR3 comprises 17 residues. Germline V gene sequence: CDR1 MDHEN, CDR2 SYDVKM. The V and J ends lost 3 bases and 6 bases respectively, with 23 bases between them. The DNA of the CDR3 is TGTGCCAGCAGTTTTGTTGGTGGACAGTCCAGAAAGGATGGCTACACCTTC. Translation: CASSFVGGQSRKDGYTF.

This clone was found once. V and J are TRBV7-2 and TRBJ2-2; 13 bases are shared with TRBD2. The CDR3 length is 15 residues. Germline assignment: CDR1 SGHTA and CDR2 FQGNSA. V lost 8 bases to trimming and J lost 7 bases; unmatched junction nucleotides: 7. The CDR3: CASGETSGGIGELFF. Here the CDR3 DNA reads TGTGCCAGCGGGGAGACTAGCGGGGGGATCGGGGAGCTGTTTTTT.

As to this clone: At one end the junction does not follow the germline gene, possibly because of a read error. The chain is built from TRBV4-3 and TRBJ1-1; D is perhaps TRBD1 (6 bases). Per the germline V gene, CDR1 is LGHNA and CDR2 is YSLEER. The CDR3 is 15 amino acids. CDR3 amino acids: CASSQEGDRFTEAFF. Here the CDR3 DNA reads TGCGCCAGCAGTCAAGAGGGAGACAGGTTCACTGAAGCTTTCTTT.

The chain combines TRBV5-1 with TRBJ2-3; 11 bases line up with TRBD2. V lost 0 bases and J lost 4; bases outside the gene matches: 7. The length of the CDR3 is 17 residues. CDR1 is SGHRS and CDR2 is YFSETQ in the germline V gene. CDR3 residues: CASSLGLAGGDADTQYF. The CDR3 DNA is TGCGCCAGCAGCTTGGGGCTAGCGGGGGGTGACGCAGATACGCAGTATTTT. Supplemented by reference TRBV5-1 and TRBJ2-3, the full variable domain reads KAGVTQTPRYLIKTRGQQVTLSCSPISGHRSVSWYQQTPGQGLQFLFEYFSETQRNKGNFPGRFSGRQFSNSRSEMNVSTLELGDSALYLCASSLGLAGGDADTQYFGPGTRLTVL.

The rearrangement uses TRBV7-2 and TRBJ2-3, with 7 bases that match TRBD2. The CDR3 has 15 residues. CDR1 is SGHTA and CDR2 is FQGNSA in the germline V gene. The V segment lost 1 base and the J segment 1 base; nucleotides outside the gene matches: 2. The CDR3 region has the DNA TGTGCCAGCAGCTTAGATCTAGCGGGCACAGATACGCAGTATTTT. It codes for CASSLDLAGTDTQYF.

V gene TRBV28 combines with J gene TRBJ1-5; perhaps TRBD1 as D (6 bases). In germline, CDR1 is MDHEN, CDR2 SYDVKM. Trimming stripped 6 bases from V and 11 bases from J, with 23 bases between. The CDR3 runs to 15 residues. CDR3: CASSAPGGRLSSQHF. The CDR3 DNA is TGTGCCAGCAGCGCCCCGGGGGGCCGCCTTTCCTCCCAGCATTTT. Full variable domain (missing parts from reference TRBV28 and TRBJ1-5): DVKVTQSSRYLVKRTGEKVFLECVQDMDHENMFWYRQDPGLGLRLIYFSYDVKMKEKGDIPEGYSVSREKKERFSLILESASTNQTSMYLCASSAPGGRLSSQHFGDGTRLSIL.